What follows are 19 T cell receptor beta chains derived from one specimen sequenced in a study of blood T cell repertoires in COVID-19. The protocol was immunoSEQ multiplex PCR, while the TCRdb copy is restricted to in-frame clones and leaves out a portion. Of under 250,000 clones listed, around four fifths are singletons. The sample taken for sequencing was peripheral blood. These receptors originate from a woman in her 70s with active or convalescent COVID-19.

The genes are TRBV19 and TRBJ1-1; D gene uncertain. CDR3 size: 14 residues. Germline CDR1 reads LNHDA; CDR2 reads SQIVND (reference sequence). Trimming stripped 7 bases from V and 2 bases from J, with 14 bases between. This chain's CDR3 is CASTSTRGNTEAFF. CDR3 nucleotides: TGTGCCAGTACATCAACGCGAGGAAACACTGAAGCTTTCTTT.

The chain is built from TRBV27 and TRBJ1-5, with 8 bases matching TRBD1. Trimming at V came to 6 bases and at J to 5 bases, leaving 9 bases not matched to a gene. Germline CDR1 is MNHEY and CDR2 is SMNVEV (reference sequence). The CDR3 consists of 15 residues. CDR3 coding DNA: TGTGCCAGCAGCCCAGGAGACAGGGGTTATCAGCCCCAGCATTTT. Amino acids: CASSPGDRGYQPQHF.

The chain carries TRBV30 and TRBJ2-3, with D possibly being TRBD2 (7 bases). Trimming shortened V by 8 bases and J by 2 bases, and 14 bases separated the two germline ends. The CDR3 length is 13 residues. Germline-derived CDR1 and CDR2 are GTSNPN and SVGIG (reference sequence). This CDR3 is CALGRGATDTQYF. CDR3 nucleotide sequence: TGTGCCCTGGGCCGGGGGGCCACAGATACGCAGTATTTT.

The rearrangement links TRBV7-2 to TRBJ1-5; D not certain. This CDR3 has 12 amino acids. Looked up from germline, CDR1 is SGHTA and CDR2 is FQGNSA. The ends were cut back, 3 bases at V and 7 bases at J, with 7 bases in the middle. CDR3 sequence: CASSFSGQPQHF. CDR3 nucleotide sequence: TGTGCCAGCAGCTTCTCGGGACAGCCCCAGCATTTT.

The CDR3 region has the DNA TGTGCCAGCTCACCGTTGGGGGGACCCTACAATGAGCAGTTCTTC. Amino acids: CASSPLGGPYNEQFF. V gene TRBV18 combines with J gene TRBJ2-1, with D perhaps TRBD2 (6 bases). This CDR3 is 15 amino acids long. The germline CDR1 and CDR2 sequences are KGHSH and LQKENI. Between the trimmed V and J ends, which lost 3 bases and 2 bases, there was a span of 11 bases.

The V and J genes are TRBV6-4 and TRBJ2-1, with D perhaps TRBD1 (6 bases). CDR3 length equals 16 residues. In germline, CDR1 is MRHNA, CDR2 SNTAGT. Trimming left V 0 bases short and J 6 bases short, with 15 bases between. CDR3 sequence: CASSDSRTVNPNEQFF. The CDR3 coding sequence is TGTGCCAGCAGTGACTCCAGGACAGTGAACCCCAATGAGCAGTTCTTC.

The rearrangement uses TRBV10-3 and TRBJ2-5, with D unclear. This CDR3 spans 14 amino acids. Germline CDR1 ENHRY, CDR2 SYGVKD. V dropped 0 bases and J dropped 2 bases, with 7 bases sitting between them. The CDR3 sequence: CAISESSRQETQYF. For the CDR3, the DNA is TGTGCCATCAGTGAGTCGAGTCGGCAAGAGACCCAGTACTTC.

The chain links TRBV15 to TRBJ2-1; D might be TRBD2 (6 bases). V was pared by 0 bases and J by 1 base, with 16 bases between. Germline CDR1 LNHNV, CDR2 YYDKDF (reference sequence). The CDR3 is 18 residues long. In DNA, the CDR3 is TGTGCCACCAGCAGAGATGCTTTAGCGGACGATTCCTACAATGAGCAGTTCTTC. This gives the protein CATSRDALADDSYNEQFF. Filled out from reference TRBV15 and TRBJ2-1, the complete variable domain reads DAMVIQNPRYQVTQFGKPVTLSCSQTLNHNVMYWYQQKSSQAPKLLFHYYDKDFNNEADTPDNFQSRRPNTSFCFLDIRSPGLGDTAMYLCATSRDALADDSYNEQFFGPGTRLTVL.

This chain links TRBV7-9 with TRBJ1-6, with D maybe TRBD1 (6 bases). Germline V gene lookup returns CDR1 SEHNR and CDR2 FQNEAQ (reference sequence). V was pared by 1 base and J by 6 bases, with 16 bases between. The CDR3 is made up of 17 amino acids. The DNA of the CDR3 is TGTGCCAGCAGCTTAGTTGGGGGCCGACAGGCTAATTCACCCCTCCACTTT. Protein product: CASSLVGGRQANSPLHF. The variable domain in full, completed from reference TRBV7-9 and TRBJ1-6, reads DTGVSQNPRHKITKRGQNVTFRCDPISEHNRLYWYRQTLGQGPEFLTYFQNEAQLEKSRLLSDRFSAERPKGSFSTLEIQRTEQGDSAMYLCASSLVGGRQANSPLHFGNGTRLTVT.

This clone was found once. J is TRBJ1-1 and V is TRBV10-3, with D unresolved. CDR3 length equals 15 residues. V was clipped by 2 bases and J by 4 bases, with 14 bases between them. Per the germline V gene, CDR1 is ENHRY and CDR2 is SYGVKD. The CDR3 loop is CAISEREGWSTEAFF. The CDR3 nucleotides are TGTGCCATCAGTGAGAGGGAGGGTTGGAGCACTGAAGCTTTCTTT.

The V and J genes are TRBV27 and TRBJ2-7; D is possibly TRBD1 (6 bases). Germline V gene data show CDR1 as MNHEY and CDR2 as SMNVEV (reference sequence). This CDR3 region has 15 residues. Trimming left V 5 bases short and J 2 bases short, with 16 bases between. CDR3 region: CASSPRDRPPYEQYF. CDR3 bases: TGTGCCAGCAGTCCGAGAGACAGGCCGCCCTACGAGCAGTACTTC.

The V gene is TRBV2, the J gene TRBJ1-2, with D possibly TRBD1 on 5 matching bases. Germline V lookup: CDR1 SNHLY, CDR2 FYNNEI. The CDR3 has 13 residues. V lost 8 bases and J lost 7, with 17 bases in between. CDR3: CASGPQGYAGYTF. CDR3 in DNA: TGTGCCAGCGGGCCTCAGGGATATGCTGGCTACACCTTC.

CDR3 protein: CASSRYRGGESEQYF. The CDR3 DNA reads TGTGCCAGCAGTCGCTACAGGGGGGGGGAGAGCGAGCAGTACTTC. The J gene is TRBJ2-7, the V gene TRBV25-1; possibly TRBD1 for D (8 bases). Trimming left V 5 bases short and J 6 bases short, with 20 bases between. The V gene's germline CDR1 is MGHDK and CDR2 SYGVNS. This CDR3 region has 15 residues.

J is TRBJ1-5 and V is TRBV4-3; unclear D gene. The V end lost 0 bases, the J end lost 0 bases, and 6 bases lay between the germline ends. The CDR3 sequence is 15 residues long. CDR1 is LGHNA and CDR2 is YSLEER in the germline V gene. DNA of the CDR3: TGCGCCAGCAGCCAAGATATCTATAGCAATCAGCCCCAGCATTTT. As protein: CASSQDIYSNQPQHF.

The rearrangement links TRBV7-3 to TRBJ2-3; D may be TRBD2 (7 bases). This CDR3 contains 16 residues. Germline CDR1 is SGHTA and CDR2 is FQGTGA. The V and J ends lost 3 bases and 6 bases respectively, with 19 bases between them. The CDR3 coding sequence is TGTGCCAGCAGCTTGGGAGCTCGGGGGGCGAGGGATACGCAGTATTTT. Residues: CASSLGARGARDTQYF.

The chain employs TRBV5-6 and TRBJ1-4; D may be TRBD1 (6 bases). The length of the CDR3 is 15 residues. Trimming stripped 4 bases from V and 4 bases from J, with 14 bases between. From germline, CDR1 is SGHDT and CDR2 YYEEEE. CDR3 sequence: CASSTWTAYNEKLFF. DNA of the CDR3: TGTGCCAGCAGCACCTGGACAGCTTATAATGAAAAACTGTTTTTT. Full variable domain (rest looked up from reference TRBV5-6 and TRBJ1-4): DAGVTQSPTHLIKTRGQQVTLRCSPKSGHDTVSWYQQALGQGPQFIFQYYEEEERQRGNFPDRFSGHQFPNYSSELNVNALLLGDSALYLCASSTWTAYNEKLFFGSGTQLSVL.

This clone has more than one count but fewer than ten. The chain links TRBV7-9 to TRBJ1-3; TRBD1 matches at 10 bases. V was clipped by 5 bases and J by 4 bases; unmatched bases: 11. The germline CDR1 and CDR2 sequences are SEHNR and FQNEAQ (reference sequence). The CDR3 length is 17 residues. DNA of the CDR3: TGTGCCAGCAGCCTCACGATGGGACAGGGGCAGGGAAACACCATATATTTT. Translating gives CASSLTMGQGQGNTIYF.

The chain couples TRBV6-5 to TRBJ2-5; a possible D gene is TRBD2 (5 bases). From germline, CDR1 is MNHEY and CDR2 SVGAGI. The CDR3 is 15 amino acids. Trimming removed 4 bases from V and 5 bases from J, with 17 bases in between. The CDR3 is CASSWGRARGETQYF. CDR3 DNA sequence: TGTGCCAGCAGTTGGGGTAGGGCCCGAGGGGAGACCCAGTACTTC.

This chain connects TRBV27 to TRBJ1-1; unclear D gene. This CDR3 has 12 amino acids. Trimming left V 4 bases short and J 6 bases short, with 9 bases between. The germline V gene encodes CDR1 MNHEY and CDR2 SMNVEV (reference sequence). DNA of the CDR3: TGTGCCAGCAGTTCAGTCTTCGCTGAAGCTTTCTTT. Protein product: CASSSVFAEAFF.